Below, 32 T cell receptor beta chains from the same sample are listed, as sequenced in a study of cytomegalovirus exposure and HLA in healthy donors. With 60 Vbeta and 13 Jbeta primers, the PCR was carried out. Sequencing used immunoSEQ multiplex PCR; TCRdb keeps in-frame clones, though not all of them. This table holds roughly 150,000 clones, approximately 88% found once. The sequenced sample consisted of PBMCs. Receptor source: a woman aged 18-35 years in good health and CMV-seronegative.

The chain joins TRBV7-8 to TRBJ2-1, with D maybe TRBD2 (5 bases). Trimming took 8 bases from V and 0 from J, leaving 8 bases between them. The CDR3 totals 13 residues. The germline V gene encodes CDR1 SGHVS and CDR2 FQNEAQ. CDR3 loop: CASVGISYNEQFF. In nucleotides, the CDR3 is TGTGCCAGCGTCGGGATCTCCTACAATGAGCAGTTCTTC.

This clone was found a few times. This chain connects TRBV28 to TRBJ1-5, with a tentative D call TRBD1 (5 bases). V lost 2 bases and J lost 3, with 11 bases in between. Germline CDR1 and CDR2: MDHEN and SYDVKM. This CDR3 contains 15 residues. The chain's CDR3 is CASSLTGPPNQPQHF. CDR3 DNA: TGTGCCAGCAGTTTAACAGGCCCACCCAATCAGCCCCAGCATTTT.

The chain has TRBV7-3 and TRBJ2-3; 8 bases are shared with TRBD2. From germline, CDR1 is SGHTA and CDR2 FQGTGA. With 5 bases clipped from V and 5 bases from J, the junction kept 6 bases outside the gene matches. The CDR3 totals 14 residues. CDR3 in amino acids: CASSLGGAVDTQYF. DNA for the CDR3: TGTGCCAGCAGCCTCGGGGGGGCAGTAGATACGCAGTATTTT.

This clone showed up just once. This rearrangement joins TRBV30 to TRBJ1-1; D remains ambiguous. The CDR3 is 16 amino acids. The V gene lost 1 base and the J gene lost 10 bases, with 25 bases spanning the gap. Germline CDR1 and CDR2: GTSNPN and SVGIG (reference sequence). CDR3 sequence (DNA): TGTGCCTGGAGTGATGGTCCAACCGGGCCAGCGGGTGGAGCTTTCTTT. It is translated as CAWSDGPTGPAGGAFF.

V gene TRBV7-8 combines with J gene TRBJ1-1, with D perhaps TRBD1 (5 bases). Germline V lookup: CDR1 SGHVS, CDR2 FQNEAQ. The length of the CDR3 is 14 residues. V was shortened by 5 bases and J by 10 bases, with 20 bases between the two germline ends. The CDR3 sequence is CASSPPNRSLGAFF. The CDR3 DNA follows: TGTGCCAGCAGCCCCCCCAACAGGTCGTTGGGAGCTTTCTTT.

This chain links TRBV5-4 with TRBJ2-1; a possible D gene is TRBD2 (5 bases). CDR1 and CDR2 from the germline V gene are SGHNT and YYREEE (reference sequence). The CDR3 runs 15 residues. The germline V and J ends were trimmed by 0 bases and 6 bases, with 13 bases remaining between them. CDR3 DNA sequence: TGTGCCAGCAGCTTGGGTGAGGGCCAGAGCAATGAGCAGTTCTTC. Protein product: CASSLGEGQSNEQFF.

Concerning this clone: Other DNA sequences in this sample translate to the same CDR3. The chain joins TRBV7-3 to TRBJ2-2; a possible D gene is TRBD2 (6 bases). CDR3 length: 13 residues. Germline V lookup: CDR1 SGHTA, CDR2 FQGTGA. V lost 5 bases, J lost 6 bases, and 10 bases lay in between. The CDR3 nucleotides are TGTGCCAGCAGCCTCGGGGGAGCCGGGGAGCTGTTTTTT. This encodes CASSLGGAGELFF.

The chain links TRBV6-6 to TRBJ2-7; 12 bases line up with TRBD1. Per the germline V gene, CDR1 is MNHNY and CDR2 is SVGAGI (reference sequence). Trimming took 8 bases from V and 7 from J; bases not matched to a gene: 6. This CDR3 region has 13 residues. CDR3 amino acids: CASQGQGAREQYF. DNA of the CDR3: TGTGCCAGCCAGGGACAGGGGGCTAGAGAGCAGTACTTC.

This chain joins TRBV29-1 and TRBJ1-2; TRBD1 might be the D (5 bases). V shed 3 bases and J shed 4 bases, with 9 bases lying between them. Germline V gene lookup returns CDR1 SQVTM and CDR2 ANQGSEA. The CDR3 loop spans 12 amino acids. Here the CDR3 DNA reads TGCAGCGTTGAGGCCAGGGCCTATGGCTACACCTTC. Residues: CSVEARAYGYTF.

This rearrangement joins TRBV11-2 to TRBJ2-5; 12 bases are shared with TRBD2. The CDR3 loop spans 15 amino acids. From germline, CDR1 is SGHAT and CDR2 FQNNGV. Unmatched junction bases numbered 1, after V lost 5 bases and J lost 0 bases. In nucleotides, the CDR3 is TGTGCCAGCAGCCGACTAGCGGGGGACCAAGAGACCCAGTACTTC. This codes for CASSRLAGDQETQYF.

This sequence joins TRBV6-6 and TRBJ1-1; no clear D gene. Germline V gives CDR1 MNHNY, CDR2 SVGAGI (reference sequence). V lost 2 bases and J lost 13, with 11 bases in between. The CDR3 runs 11 residues. The CDR3, as DNA: TGTGCCAGCAGTTACCCGAGACATTTTTTCTTT. Amino acid sequence: CASSYPRHFFF.

The V gene is TRBV28, the J gene TRBJ2-7, with D maybe TRBD1 (6 bases). This CDR3 is 16 amino acids long. Per germline, CDR1 MDHEN and CDR2 SYDVKM. Trimming removed 6 bases at V and 0 bases at J, with 18 bases between. The CDR3 bases are TGTGCCAGCAGAGGGGGACCATGGACAGCCTCCTACGAGCAGTACTTC. Its translation: CASRGGPWTASYEQYF.

V is TRBV28 and J is TRBJ1-4, with 11 bases fitting TRBD1. The CDR3 has 15 residues. Germline V gene data show CDR1 as MDHEN and CDR2 as SYDVKM. Unmatched junction bases numbered 6, after V lost 6 bases and J lost 6 bases. In DNA form, the CDR3 reads TGTGCCAGCAGGGAGGGACAGGGGGGAGATGAAAAACTGTTTTTT. This codes for CASREGQGGDEKLFF.

V is TRBV7-2 and J is TRBJ2-2, with a possible D match to TRBD2 (7 bases). This CDR3 region has 16 residues. The V gene lost 6 bases and the J gene lost 1 base, with 15 bases spanning the gap. Germline CDR1 is SGHTA and CDR2 is FQGNSA. This CDR3 is CASSKGGVLNTGELFF. CDR3 DNA: TGTGCCAGCAGTAAGGGGGGGGTTCTGAACACCGGGGAGCTGTTTTTT.

This chain links TRBV5-6 with TRBJ1-2; D is undetermined. This CDR3 contains 13 residues. V lost 1 base to trimming and J lost 1 base, with 5 bases between them. Germline loops: CDR1 SGHDT, CDR2 YYEEEE. The CDR3 protein is CASSLTVNYGYTF. Here the CDR3 DNA reads TGTGCCAGCAGCTTGACGGTTAACTATGGCTACACCTTC. Full variable domain (missing parts from reference TRBV5-6 and TRBJ1-2): DAGVTQSPTHLIKTRGQQVTLRCSPKSGHDTVSWYQQALGQGPQFIFQYYEEEERQRGNFPDRFSGHQFPNYSSELNVNALLLGDSALYLCASSLTVNYGYTFGSGTRLTVV.

The chain combines TRBV7-9 with TRBJ1-1, with 7 bases aligning to TRBD1. The length of the CDR3 is 14 residues. CDR1 is SEHNR, CDR2 FQNEAQ, per germline (reference sequence). Germline trimming cut 5 bases from V and 3 bases from J; bases unmatched to any gene: 6. The CDR3 spells CASSEQGRDTEAFF. The CDR3, as DNA: TGTGCCAGCAGCGAACAGGGGCGGGACACTGAAGCTTTCTTT.

CDR3 sequence reads: CAWSDRGRTAEAFF. The CDR3 bases are TGTGCCTGGAGTGACAGGGGTAGAACTGCTGAAGCTTTCTTT. The chain uses TRBV30 and TRBJ1-1, with 7 bases aligning to TRBD1. Trimming cost V 1 base and J 6 bases; bases outside gene matches: 8. Germline V gene sequence: CDR1 GTSNPN, CDR2 SVGIG (reference sequence). CDR3 size: 14 residues.

This clone is a singleton in its sample. J is TRBJ2-1 and V is TRBV5-4, with D maybe TRBD2 (6 bases). Trimming shortened V by 2 bases and J by 3 bases, and 9 bases separated the two germline ends. Germline V lookup: CDR1 SGHNT, CDR2 YYREEE (reference sequence). The CDR3 is made up of 14 amino acids. The CDR3: CASSFGTDYNEQFF. In nucleotides, the CDR3 is TGTGCCAGCAGCTTCGGGACTGACTACAATGAGCAGTTCTTC.

This clone was recorded a few times. The chain is built from TRBV4-2 and TRBJ1-1, with 9 bases aligning to TRBD1. V lost 1 base to trimming and J lost 1 base; unmatched junction nucleotides: 4. Germline V gives CDR1 LGHNA, CDR2 YNFKEQ. The CDR3 runs to 16 residues. CDR3 in DNA: TGTGCCAGCAGCCAAGGAACAGGGGGCAAGAACACTGAAGCTTTCTTT. Amino acid sequence: CASSQGTGGKNTEAFF.

The gene calls are TRBV30 and TRBJ2-1, with TRBD2 identical over 7 bases. CDR1 GTSNPN and CDR2 SVGIG come from the germline V gene (reference sequence). The CDR3 consists of 13 residues. The J segment lost 10 bases and the V segment lost 0 bases, leaving 6 bases of the junction unmatched. The CDR3 coding sequence is TGTGCCTGGAGTGTAGACAGCGGGAACGAGCAGTTCTTC. It codes for CAWSVDSGNEQFF.

The CDR3 region is CASSKRWRVGETQYF. The CDR3, as DNA: TGTGCCAGCAGCAAAAGGTGGCGGGTTGGAGAGACCCAGTACTTC. The V call is TRBV21-1, the J call TRBJ2-5; the D call TRBD2 from the table was never checked on the DNA. TRBV21-1 is tagged as a pseudogene. The CDR3 length is 15 residues.

DNA of the CDR3: TGTGCCAGCCGCGACTTAGGGGTATTCTTTAGCACAGATACGCAGTATTTT. Amino acid sequence: CASRDLGVFFSTDTQYF. The gene calls are TRBV2 and TRBJ2-3, with D perhaps TRBD1 (5 bases). The CDR3 runs to 17 residues. Germline values: CDR1 SNHLY, CDR2 FYNNEI. With 8 bases removed from V and 0 bases from J, the gap between germline ends came to 21 bases.

The V gene is TRBV6-5, the J gene TRBJ2-1; maybe TRBD1 (6 bases). The CDR3 covers 15 residues. Germline CDR1 reads MNHEY; CDR2 reads SVGAGI. V lost 6 bases and J lost 0, with 12 bases in between. CDR3 protein: CASRPDRSSYNEQFF. The CDR3 bases are TGTGCCAGCAGACCAGACAGGAGCTCCTACAATGAGCAGTTCTTC.

The chain carries TRBV19 and TRBJ2-7, with TRBD1 as a possible D gene (6 bases). The V end lost 6 bases, the J end lost 5 bases, and 11 bases lay between the germline ends. The CDR3 is made up of 12 amino acids. Germline V CDR1 and CDR2: LNHDA, SQIVND (reference sequence). The CDR3 coding sequence is TGTGCCAGTAGCCACAGGGCCAACGAGCAGTACTTC. Translated, it gives CASSHRANEQYF.

This chain joins TRBV29-1 and TRBJ2-7; 7 bases match TRBD1. The germline gives CDR1 SQVTM, CDR2 ANQGSEA. V shed 6 bases and J 0 bases; nucleotides not matched to a gene: 5. This CDR3 has 13 amino acids. The CDR3 DNA follows: TGCAGCGTCGTGGGACAGCTCTCCTACGAGCAGTACTTC. Amino acid sequence: CSVVGQLSYEQYF.

The chain couples TRBV15 to TRBJ1-2; weak D call: TRBD1 (6 bases). V was cut by 4 bases and J by 7 bases, with 10 bases left in between. Germline CDR1 is LNHNV and CDR2 is YYDKDF (reference sequence). This CDR3 has 12 residues. The chain's CDR3 is CATSTGEGGYTF. CDR3 sequence (DNA): TGTGCCACCAGCACAGGGGAGGGTGGCTACACCTTC.

This rearrangement joins TRBV28 to TRBJ2-7; 7 bases are a match to TRBD1. The J segment lost 3 bases and the V segment lost 8 bases, leaving 13 bases of the junction unmatched. The CDR3 totals 15 residues. Germline CDR1 MDHEN, CDR2 SYDVKM. In DNA, the CDR3 is TGTGCCAGCCTTCACTCCGGGACAGCAAGCTACGAGCAGTACTTC. Translated: CASLHSGTASYEQYF.

The chain combines TRBV7-8 with TRBJ1-1; weak D call: TRBD1 (6 bases). V was shortened by 5 bases and J by 6 bases, with 19 bases between the two germline ends. Germline V gene lookup returns CDR1 SGHVS and CDR2 FQNEAQ. CDR3 length equals 15 residues. The DNA for the CDR3 is TGTGCCAGCAGCCCAGGGGATTGGGGGAGGGCTGAAGCTTTCTTT. Translated, it gives CASSPGDWGRAEAFF.

This chain joins TRBV29-1 and TRBJ1-3; maybe TRBD1 (5 bases). The V end was cut by 7 bases, the J end by 3 bases, with 13 bases between. The length of the CDR3 is 13 residues. Germline loops: CDR1 SQVTM, CDR2 ANQGSEA. The CDR3 here is CSAVRGLGNTIYF. The CDR3, as DNA: TGCAGCGCCGTAAGGGGTCTTGGAAACACCATATATTTT.

This chain joins TRBV4-1 and TRBJ1-5; TRBD1 matches 7 bases. Germline V lookup: CDR1 MGHRA, CDR2 YSYEKL. J lost 7 bases, V lost 0 bases, and 12 bases had no gene match. This CDR3 has 17 residues. CDR3 residues: CASSQEKEGGGIQPQHF. CDR3 in DNA: TGCGCCAGCAGCCAAGAAAAAGAAGGGGGCGGAATCCAGCCCCAGCATTTT.

The chain combines TRBV7-2 with TRBJ1-6, with unresolved D. Germline V gene sequence: CDR1 SGHTA, CDR2 FQGNSA. V dropped 6 bases and J dropped 7 bases, with 13 bases sitting between them. This CDR3 region has 14 residues. CDR3 bases: TGTGCCAGCAGAGGGCGGGCCCAAAATTCACCCCTCCACTTT. It specifies CASRGRAQNSPLHF. The full variable domain, with the rest looked up from reference TRBV7-2 and TRBJ1-6, is GAGVSQSPSNKVTEKGKDVELRCDPISGHTALYWYRQSLGQGLEFLIYFQGNSAPDKSGLPSDRFSAERTGGSVSTLTIQRTQQEDSAVYLCASRGRAQNSPLHFGNGTRLTVT.

The chain joins TRBV9 to TRBJ1-3; 10 bases align to TRBD1. Germline loops: CDR1 SGDLS, CDR2 YYNGEE. With 3 bases clipped from V and 4 bases from J, the junction kept 1 base outside the gene matches. The CDR3 extends over 14 amino acids. CDR3 residues: CASSAGQGGNTIYF. In nucleotides, the CDR3 is TGTGCCAGCAGCGCGGGACAGGGGGGAAACACCATATATTTT.